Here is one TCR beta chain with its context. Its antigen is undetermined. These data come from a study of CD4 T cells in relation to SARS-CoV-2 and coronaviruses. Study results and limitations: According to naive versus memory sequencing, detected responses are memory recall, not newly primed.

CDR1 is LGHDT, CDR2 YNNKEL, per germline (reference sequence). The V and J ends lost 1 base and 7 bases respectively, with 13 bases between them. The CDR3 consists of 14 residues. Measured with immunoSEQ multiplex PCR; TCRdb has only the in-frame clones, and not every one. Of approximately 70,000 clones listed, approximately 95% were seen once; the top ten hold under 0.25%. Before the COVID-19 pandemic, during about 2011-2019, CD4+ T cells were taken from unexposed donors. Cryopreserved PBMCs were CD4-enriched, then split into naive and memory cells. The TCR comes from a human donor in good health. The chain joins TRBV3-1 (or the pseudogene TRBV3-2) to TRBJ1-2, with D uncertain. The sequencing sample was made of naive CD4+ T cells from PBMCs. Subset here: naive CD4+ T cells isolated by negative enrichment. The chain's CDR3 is CASSQGGWAGGYTF. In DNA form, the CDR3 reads TGTGCCAGCAGCCAAGGGGGATGGGCGGGTGGCTACACCTTC.